This T cell receptor (beta chain) emerged from a study of blood T cell repertoires in COVID-19 (dated by TCRdb to 2019 to 2021). Regarding the study in general: Collaborator samples came from the United States, Italy and Spain and covered acute and convalescent phases of COVID-19. The material from the prospective study consisted of cDNA or gDNA derived from T cells, B-cell-depleted T cells, or PBMCs. The dataset comprised deeply sampled blood TCRbeta repertoires from subjects exposed to, actively infected with, or recovered from COVID-19. The repertoires were released in a freely available public database meant as a resource for research on the immune response to SARS-CoV-2. The samples were drawn from the first 160 participants of the ongoing ImmuneRACE study and from 950 to 1,500 subjects provided by 6 global collaborators. Sample metadata almost always included a de-identified subject ID, COVID-19 status, age in years and sex. Where available, HLA class I and class II types were obtained from metadata supplied by the sample provider rather than from assay-based typing.

What the research found in general, with its limitations: The quantity of clinical and demographic metadata differed by source and by participant and was supplied without curation.

The junction shows trimming of 4 bases on V and 4 bases on J, and the gene matches do not reach 4 bases of it. The germline V gene provides CDR1 SGHTA and CDR2 FQGTGA. The CDR3 has 15 amino acids, counting the end cysteine and phenylalanine. The entry retains the CDR3 DNA only, 45 bases that are in frame from base 1. A remark on this clone: The antigen it recognizes is unknown. No base quality values were provided; no much bigger clone lies one nucleotide off.

TCRbeta CDR3 regions were amplified from genomic DNA using the immunoSEQ Assay, a bias-controlled multiplex PCR. Concerning the study's data processing: Nucleated cell counts per sample were estimated from amplification of reference gene primers within the assay. To quantify the absolute abundance of each unique TCRbeta CDR3 rearrangement, sequence reads were collapsed and filtered. For each sample, productive Simpson clonality was calculated as the square root of Simpson's diversity index across productive rearrangements. The source is immuneACCESS, and TCRdb retained only in-frame sequences with V and J called. Part of the clones is not carried over; for the studies checked, unresolved V genes explain less than half of this, and the remainder is unexplained. That table is the source of V, J and clone size, and D and trimming were worked out from the DNA. This sample has 150,000 to 200,000 clones in its table, and 65% to 90% of those were observed once. Roughly 8% of the sample is taken by the ten largest.

The collaborating institutions used their own protocols to collect whole blood in K2EDTA tubes. For TCRbeta analysis, collaborator samples were shipped as frozen whole blood, as isolated PBMCs, or as DNA extracted from either sample type. Sequenced sample: peripheral blood. This receptor was obtained from a man aged 60 to 69 with acute or convalescent COVID-19. The sequence links TRBV7-3 to TRBJ2-1; 10 bases in the junction line up with TRBD1. The DNA sequence is given as TGTGCCAGCAGCTCGACAGGGGGCACGTACAATGAGCAGTTCTTC. The translation is CASSSTGGTYNEQFF.